The clone carrying this T cell receptor (beta chain) was recorded at least ten times. The antigen is undetermined. V gave up 5 bases and J gave up 3 bases, with 14 bases separating them. This CDR3 region has 15 residues. Germline V gives CDR1 SGHTA, CDR2 FQGTGA. The source of the sample is a study of T cells in Graves' hyperthyroidism and ophthalmopathy. Study results and limitations: The model anticipated ophthalmopathy a median around six months pre-onset. Also found in blood were most expanded thyroid clonotypes above 0.001.

TCR beta CDR3 region amplification was performed from RNA transcripts. HTBI primers drove first-round RT-PCR of the TCR CDR3. One entry per CDR3 protein results from TCRdb running MiXCR on the multiplex PCR reads. The sample has around 200,000 distinct CDR3 sequences; over 15% are singletons. The clonotype was recovered from a woman in her forties or fifties with Graves' hyperthyroidism. Sequencing was performed on blood. The V gene is TRBV7-3, the J gene TRBJ2-1; tentatively, D is TRBD1 or TRBD2 (5 bases each). CDR3 in DNA: TGTGCCAGCAGCGCAGGGCAGGGAGACTACAATGAGCAGTTCTTC. This translates into CASSAGQGDYNEQFF.